This T cell receptor (beta chain) was profiled in a study of preoperative IRX-2 immunotherapy in early breast cancer. Clones were sequenced by immunoSEQ multiplex PCR, and TCRdb holds only the in-frame ones, with some missing. Counted here are 25,000 or so clones, approximately 95% occurring once; the ten biggest clones make up 15% to 20%. Trimming took 6 bases from V and 2 from J; bases not matched to a gene: 9. The germline gives CDR1 SGHRS, CDR2 YFSETQ. The CDR3 extends over 17 amino acids. As to treatment: preoperative locoregional IRX-2 cytokine immunotherapy. This phase Ib study tested locoregional IRX-2 cytokine immunotherapy given before surgery.

The sequences come from tumor tissue, collected after IRX-2 immunotherapy. The sequence was collected from a human donor with breast cancer. The chain combines TRBV5-1 with TRBJ2-6, with 9 bases lining up with TRBD1. CDR3 nucleotide sequence: TGCGCCAGCATCCCGGGACAGGGTTCTGCTGGGGCCAACGTCCTGACTTTC. Protein product: CASIPGQGSAGANVLTF.